This T cell receptor beta chain comes out of a study of T cells of healthy individuals. TCRdb ran MiXCR on the 5' RACE reads and lists one entry per CDR3 protein. The repertoire holds over 95,000 distinct CDR3 sequences, roughly 15% seen once, with approximately 5.7% in the top ten. This CDR3 region has 12 residues. The germline V gene has CDR1 DFQATT and CDR2 SNEGSKA (reference sequence). This clonotype was counted a few times. The receptor comes from a human donor in good health. The chain has TRBV20-1 and TRBJ2-3, with a tentative D call TRBD1 (6 bases). CDR3 nucleotide sequence: TGCAGCGGAACAGTTGGGGGCAGGACGCAGTATTTT. It translates to CSGTVGGRTQYF.